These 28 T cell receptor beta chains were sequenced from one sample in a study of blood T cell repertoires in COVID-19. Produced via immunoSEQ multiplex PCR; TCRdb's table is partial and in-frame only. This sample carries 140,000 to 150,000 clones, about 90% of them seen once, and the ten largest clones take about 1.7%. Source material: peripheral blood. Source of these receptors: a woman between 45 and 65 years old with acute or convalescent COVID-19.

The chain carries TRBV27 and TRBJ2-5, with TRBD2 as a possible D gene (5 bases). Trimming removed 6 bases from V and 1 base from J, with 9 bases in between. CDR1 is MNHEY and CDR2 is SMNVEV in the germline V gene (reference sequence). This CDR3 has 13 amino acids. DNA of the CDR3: TGTGCCAGCAGGCTCGGGGTCCAAGAGACCCAGTACTTC. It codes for CASRLGVQETQYF.

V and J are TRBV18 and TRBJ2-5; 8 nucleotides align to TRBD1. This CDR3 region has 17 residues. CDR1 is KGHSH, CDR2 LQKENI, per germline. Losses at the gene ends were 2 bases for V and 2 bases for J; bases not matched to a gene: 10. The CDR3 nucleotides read TGTGCCAGCTCACCAGATATAACAGGGGGAATACAAGAGACCCAGTACTTC. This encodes CASSPDITGGIQETQYF. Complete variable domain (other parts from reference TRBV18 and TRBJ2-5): NAGVMQNPRHLVRRRGQEARLRCSPMKGHSHVYWYRQLPEEGLKFMVYLQKENIIDESGMPKERFSAEFPKEGPSILRIQQVVRGDSAAYFCASSPDITGGIQETQYFGPGTRLLVL.

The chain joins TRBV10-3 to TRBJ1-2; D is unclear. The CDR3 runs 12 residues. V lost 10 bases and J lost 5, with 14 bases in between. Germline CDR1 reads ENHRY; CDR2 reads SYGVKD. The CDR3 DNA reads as TGTGCCAGACTTCCGTCCCTTTATGGCTACACCTTC. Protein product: CARLPSLYGYTF.

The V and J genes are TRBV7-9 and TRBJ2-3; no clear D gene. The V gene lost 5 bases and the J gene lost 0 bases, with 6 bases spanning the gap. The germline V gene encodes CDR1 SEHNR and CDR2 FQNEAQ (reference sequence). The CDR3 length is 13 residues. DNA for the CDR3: TGTGCCAGCAGCGATCTAAGCACAGATACGCAGTATTTT. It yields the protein CASSDLSTDTQYF. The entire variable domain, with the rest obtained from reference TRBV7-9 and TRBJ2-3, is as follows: DTGVSQNPRHKITKRGQNVTFRCDPISEHNRLYWYRQTLGQGPEFLTYFQNEAQLEKSRLLSDRFSAERPKGSFSTLEIQRTEQGDSAMYLCASSDLSTDTQYFGPGTRLTVL.

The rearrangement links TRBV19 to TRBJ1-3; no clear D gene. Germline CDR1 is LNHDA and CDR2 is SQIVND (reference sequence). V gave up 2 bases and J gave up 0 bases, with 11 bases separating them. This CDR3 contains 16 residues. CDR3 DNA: TGTGCCAGTAGTATAATCGCTAGACCCTCTGGAAACACCATATATTTT. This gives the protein CASSIIARPSGNTIYF.

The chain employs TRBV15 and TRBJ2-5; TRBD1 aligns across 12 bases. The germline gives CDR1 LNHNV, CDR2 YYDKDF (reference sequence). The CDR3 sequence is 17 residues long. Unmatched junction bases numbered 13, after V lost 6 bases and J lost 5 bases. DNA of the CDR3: TGTGCCACCAGTCCGGGACAGGGGGCGCCCCGGGGGGAGACCCAGTACTTC. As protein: CATSPGQGAPRGETQYF.

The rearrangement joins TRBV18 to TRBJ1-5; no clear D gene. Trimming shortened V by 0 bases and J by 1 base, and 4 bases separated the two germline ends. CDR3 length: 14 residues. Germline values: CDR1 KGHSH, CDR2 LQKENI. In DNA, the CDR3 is TGTGCCAGCTCACCACCGCAGAGCAATCAGCCCCAGCATTTT. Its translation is CASSPPQSNQPQHF.

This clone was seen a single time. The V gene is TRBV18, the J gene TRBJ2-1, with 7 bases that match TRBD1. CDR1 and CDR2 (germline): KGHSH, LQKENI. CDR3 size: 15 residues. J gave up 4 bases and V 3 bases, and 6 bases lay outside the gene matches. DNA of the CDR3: TGTGCCAGCTCACCCCCGGGACAGAAGTACAATGAGCAGTTCTTC. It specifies CASSPPGQKYNEQFF. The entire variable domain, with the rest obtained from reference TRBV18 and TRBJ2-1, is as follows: NAGVMQNPRHLVRRRGQEARLRCSPMKGHSHVYWYRQLPEEGLKFMVYLQKENIIDESGMPKERFSAEFPKEGPSILRIQQVVRGDSAAYFCASSPPGQKYNEQFFGPGTRLTVL.

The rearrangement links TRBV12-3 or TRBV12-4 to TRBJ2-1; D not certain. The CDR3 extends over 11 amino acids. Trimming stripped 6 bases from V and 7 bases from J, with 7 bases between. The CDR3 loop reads CASRRGNEQFF. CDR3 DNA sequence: TGTGCCAGCAGGCGCGGTAATGAGCAGTTCTTC.

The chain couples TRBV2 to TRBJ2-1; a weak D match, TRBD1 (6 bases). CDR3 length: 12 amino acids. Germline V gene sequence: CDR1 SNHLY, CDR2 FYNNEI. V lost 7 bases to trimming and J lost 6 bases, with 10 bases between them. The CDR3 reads CASKGDSNEQFF. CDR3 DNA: TGTGCCAGCAAGGGGGATAGCAATGAGCAGTTCTTC. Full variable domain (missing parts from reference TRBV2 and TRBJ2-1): EPEVTQTPSHQVTQMGQEVILRCVPISNHLYFYWYRQILGQKVEFLVSFYNNEISEKSEIFDDQFSVERPDGSNFTLKIRSTKLEDSAMYFCASKGDSNEQFFGPGTRLTVL.

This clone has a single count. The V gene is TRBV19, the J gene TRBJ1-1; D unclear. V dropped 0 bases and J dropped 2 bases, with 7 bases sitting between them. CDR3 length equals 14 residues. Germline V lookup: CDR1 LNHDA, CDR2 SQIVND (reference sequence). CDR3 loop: CASSIDNSNTEAFF. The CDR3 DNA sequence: TGTGCCAGTAGTATAGATAACTCCAACACTGAAGCTTTCTTT.

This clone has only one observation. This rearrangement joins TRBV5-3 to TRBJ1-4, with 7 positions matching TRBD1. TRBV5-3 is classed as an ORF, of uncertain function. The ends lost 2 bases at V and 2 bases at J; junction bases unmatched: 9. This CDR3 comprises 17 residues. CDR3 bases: TGTGCCAGAAGCTTTGACAGGGTGCTTGTTACTAATGAAAAACTGTTTTTT. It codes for CARSFDRVLVTNEKLFF.

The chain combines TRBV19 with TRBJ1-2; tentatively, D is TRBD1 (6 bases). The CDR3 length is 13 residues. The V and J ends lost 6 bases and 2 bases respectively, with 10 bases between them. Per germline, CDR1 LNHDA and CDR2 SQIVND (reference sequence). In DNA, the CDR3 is TGTGCCAGTAGACAGGGAGGGAACTATGGCTACACCTTC. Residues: CASRQGGNYGYTF. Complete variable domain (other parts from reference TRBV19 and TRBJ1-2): DGGITQSPKYLFRKEGQNVTLSCEQNLNHDAMYWYRQDPGQGLRLIYYSQIVNDFQKGDIAEGYSVSREKKESFPLTVTSAQKNPTAFYLCASRQGGNYGYTFGSGTRLTVV.

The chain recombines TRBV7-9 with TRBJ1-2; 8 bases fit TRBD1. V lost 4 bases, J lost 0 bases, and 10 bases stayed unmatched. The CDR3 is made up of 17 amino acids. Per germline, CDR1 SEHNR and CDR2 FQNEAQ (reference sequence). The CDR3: CASSSETGTGANYGYTF. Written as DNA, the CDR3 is TGTGCCAGCAGCTCCGAAACCGGGACAGGAGCTAACTATGGCTACACCTTC.

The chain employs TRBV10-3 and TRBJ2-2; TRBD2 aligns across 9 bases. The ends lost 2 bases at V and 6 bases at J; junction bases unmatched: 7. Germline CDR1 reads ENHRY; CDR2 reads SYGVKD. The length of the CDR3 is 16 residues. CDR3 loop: CAISEGGRAGAGELFF. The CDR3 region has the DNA TGTGCCATCAGTGAGGGCGGGAGGGCCGGAGCCGGGGAGCTGTTTTTT.

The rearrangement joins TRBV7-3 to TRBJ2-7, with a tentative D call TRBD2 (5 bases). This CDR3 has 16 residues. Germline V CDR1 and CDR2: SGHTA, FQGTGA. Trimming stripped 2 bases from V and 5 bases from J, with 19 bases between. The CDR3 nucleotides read TGTGCCAGCAGCTTAGAGGGTTTGCATTCTCGCGACGAGCAGTACTTC. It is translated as CASSLEGLHSRDEQYF.

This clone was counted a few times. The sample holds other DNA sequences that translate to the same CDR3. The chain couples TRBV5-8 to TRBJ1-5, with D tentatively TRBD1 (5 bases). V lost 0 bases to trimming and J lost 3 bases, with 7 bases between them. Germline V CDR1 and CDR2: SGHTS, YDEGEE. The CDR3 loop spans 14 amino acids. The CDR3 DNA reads TGTGCCAGCAGCTTGGGACAGCTCAATCAGCCCCAGCATTTT. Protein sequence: CASSLGQLNQPQHF.

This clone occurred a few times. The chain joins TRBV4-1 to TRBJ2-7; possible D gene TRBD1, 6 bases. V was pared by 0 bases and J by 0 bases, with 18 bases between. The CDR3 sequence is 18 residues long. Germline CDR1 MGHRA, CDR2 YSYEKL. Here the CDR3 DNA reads TGCGCCAGCAGCCAAGAGCGTTCACAAGGACAGATCTCCTACGAGCAGTACTTC. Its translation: CASSQERSQGQISYEQYF.

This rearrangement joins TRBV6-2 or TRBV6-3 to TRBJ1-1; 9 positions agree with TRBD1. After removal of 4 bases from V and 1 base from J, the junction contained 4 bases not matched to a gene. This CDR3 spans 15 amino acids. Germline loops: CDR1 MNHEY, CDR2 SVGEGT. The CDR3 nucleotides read TGTGCCAGCAGTTCTCCGGACAGGGGGAACACTGAAGCTTTCTTT. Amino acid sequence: CASSSPDRGNTEAFF.

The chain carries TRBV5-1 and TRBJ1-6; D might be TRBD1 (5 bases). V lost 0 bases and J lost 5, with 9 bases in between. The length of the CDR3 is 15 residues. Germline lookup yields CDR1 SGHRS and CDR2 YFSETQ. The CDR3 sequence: CASSLDGAHNSPLHF. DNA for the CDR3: TGCGCCAGCAGCTTGGATGGGGCGCATAATTCACCCCTCCACTTT.

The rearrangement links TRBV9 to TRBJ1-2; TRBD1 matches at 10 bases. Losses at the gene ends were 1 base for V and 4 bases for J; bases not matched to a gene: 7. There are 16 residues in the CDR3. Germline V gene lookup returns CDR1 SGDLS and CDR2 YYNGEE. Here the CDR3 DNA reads TGTGCCAGCAGCGTAACCCCGGGACAGGGGACCTATGGCTACACCTTC. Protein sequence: CASSVTPGQGTYGYTF. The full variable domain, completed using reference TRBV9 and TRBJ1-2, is DSGVTQTPKHLITATGQRVTLRCSPRSGDLSVYWYQQSLDQGLQFLIQYYNGEERAKGNILERFSAQQFPDLHSELNLSSLELGDSALYFCASSVTPGQGTYGYTFGSGTRLTVV.

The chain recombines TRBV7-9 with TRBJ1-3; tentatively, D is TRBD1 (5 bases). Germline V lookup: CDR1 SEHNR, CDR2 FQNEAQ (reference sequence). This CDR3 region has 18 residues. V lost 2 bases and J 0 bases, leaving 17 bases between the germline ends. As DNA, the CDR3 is TGTGCCAGCAGCTTAAAGGAGGGGCGAGGATTCTCTGGAAACACCATATATTTT. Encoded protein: CASSLKEGRGFSGNTIYF.

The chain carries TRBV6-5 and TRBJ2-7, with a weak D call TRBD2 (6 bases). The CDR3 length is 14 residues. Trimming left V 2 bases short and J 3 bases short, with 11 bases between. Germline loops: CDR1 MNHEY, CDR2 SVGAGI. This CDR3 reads CASSYLRGNYEQYF. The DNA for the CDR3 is TGTGCCAGCAGTTACCTGCGGGGCAACTACGAGCAGTACTTC.

The CDR3 DNA follows: TGTGCCAGCAGCTTTATTAATTCACCCCTCCACTTT. Residues: CASSFINSPLHF. The chain recombines TRBV11-2 with TRBJ1-6; D is unresolved. The V gene's germline CDR1 is SGHAT and CDR2 FQNNGV. V was pared by 3 bases and J by 6 bases, with 3 bases between. The CDR3 runs to 12 residues.

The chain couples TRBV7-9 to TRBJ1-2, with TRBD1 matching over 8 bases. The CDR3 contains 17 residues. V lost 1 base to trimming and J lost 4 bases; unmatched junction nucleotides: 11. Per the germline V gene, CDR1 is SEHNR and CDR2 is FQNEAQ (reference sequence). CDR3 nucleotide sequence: TGTGCCAGCAGCTTAGGTTGGACAGGGAGTGATTTCTATGGCTACACCTTC. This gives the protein CASSLGWTGSDFYGYTF.

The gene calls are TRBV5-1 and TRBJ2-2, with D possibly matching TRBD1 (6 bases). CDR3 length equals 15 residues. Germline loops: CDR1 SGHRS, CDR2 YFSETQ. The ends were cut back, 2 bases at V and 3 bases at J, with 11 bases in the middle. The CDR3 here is CASSFWGHDTGELFF. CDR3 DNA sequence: TGCGCCAGCAGCTTTTGGGGGCACGACACCGGGGAGCTGTTTTTT.

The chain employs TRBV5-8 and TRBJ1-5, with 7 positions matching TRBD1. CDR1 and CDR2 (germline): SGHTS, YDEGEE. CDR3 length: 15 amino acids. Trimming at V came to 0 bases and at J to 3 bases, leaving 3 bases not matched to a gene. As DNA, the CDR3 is TGTGCCAGCAGCTTGGGGGGACAGCTCAATCAGCCCCAGCATTTT. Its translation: CASSLGGQLNQPQHF.

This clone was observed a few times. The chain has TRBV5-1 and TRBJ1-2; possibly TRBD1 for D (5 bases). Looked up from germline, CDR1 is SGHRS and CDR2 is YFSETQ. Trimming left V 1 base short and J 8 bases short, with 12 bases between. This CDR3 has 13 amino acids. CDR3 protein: CASSLTGPGGYTF. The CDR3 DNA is TGCGCCAGCAGCTTGACAGGCCCAGGGGGCTACACCTTC. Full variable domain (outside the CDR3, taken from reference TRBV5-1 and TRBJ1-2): KAGVTQTPRYLIKTRGQQVTLSCSPISGHRSVSWYQQTPGQGLQFLFEYFSETQRNKGNFPGRFSGRQFSNSRSEMNVSTLELGDSALYLCASSLTGPGGYTFGSGTRLTVV.